One and the same sample provided the 31 T cell receptor beta chains below, sequenced in a study of blood T cell repertoires in COVID-19. Measured with immunoSEQ multiplex PCR; TCRdb has only the in-frame clones, and not every one. The table has tens of thousands of clones, 84% seen once; the top ten hold 13%. Source material: peripheral blood. The origin of the receptors is a middle-aged man with COVID-19, enrolled during active disease.

The chain combines TRBV5-4 with TRBJ1-5; 10 nucleotides align to TRBD1. After removal of 4 bases from V and 7 bases from J, the junction contained 8 bases not matched to a gene. The CDR3 runs 15 residues. Per the germline V gene, CDR1 is SGHNT and CDR2 is YYREEE (reference sequence). The CDR3 is CASSAGTGDIQPQHF. The CDR3 nucleotides are TGTGCCAGCAGCGCCGGGACAGGGGATATACAGCCCCAGCATTTT.

V is TRBV7-9 and J is TRBJ2-1, with 8 bases identical to TRBD2. Germline lookup yields CDR1 SEHNR and CDR2 FQNEAQ (reference sequence). The CDR3 sequence is 15 residues long. V was clipped by 5 bases and J by 6 bases; unmatched bases: 9. This CDR3 is CASSLRGRGANEQFF. DNA for the CDR3: TGTGCCAGCAGCCTTCGGGGGCGGGGGGCCAATGAGCAGTTCTTC.

This chain connects TRBV5-4 to TRBJ2-1; no clear D. The germline CDR1 and CDR2 sequences are SGHNT and YYREEE (reference sequence). This CDR3 contains 15 residues. V was shortened by 2 bases and J by 9 bases, with 18 bases between the two germline ends. Written as DNA, the CDR3 is TGTGCCAGCAGCTTCCCGGGTGTAGGATTGGGTGAGCAGTTCTTC. Protein: CASSFPGVGLGEQFF.

This clone came up once. This chain's CDR3 is CASSSGIGTGDQETQYF. Here the CDR3 DNA reads TGTGCCAGCAGCTCGGGAATCGGGACAGGAGATCAAGAGACCCAGTACTTC. The chain has TRBV11-2 and TRBJ2-5; 8 nucleotides match TRBD1. The CDR3 loop spans 17 amino acids. Germline CDR1 reads SGHAT; CDR2 reads FQNNGV. The trim removed 4 bases at V and 2 bases at J, leaving 12 bases unmatched.

V is TRBV5-6 and J is TRBJ1-1, with 7 bases identical to TRBD1. Germline CDR1 SGHDT, CDR2 YYEEEE. The CDR3 is 13 residues long. V was clipped by 4 bases and J by 8 bases; unmatched bases: 8. The CDR3 is CASSTIQGREAFF. CDR3 bases: TGTGCCAGCAGCACGATACAGGGGAGGGAAGCTTTCTTT.

This clone was observed a few times. The chain recombines TRBV5-1 with TRBJ1-1; 9 bases align to TRBD1. Germline CDR1 SGHRS, CDR2 YFSETQ. The trim removed 5 bases at V and 1 base at J, leaving 6 bases unmatched. The CDR3 spans 15 residues. The CDR3 reads CASSLTGGTNTEAFF. In DNA, the CDR3 is TGCGCCAGCAGTCTGACAGGGGGAACGAACACTGAAGCTTTCTTT.

The chain is built from TRBV6-5 and TRBJ1-2; no clear D gene. Trimming stripped 8 bases from V and 8 bases from J, with 12 bases between. CDR3 length equals 11 residues. Germline V gene sequence: CDR1 MNHEY, CDR2 SVGAGI. The CDR3 spells CASRGLQGYTF. In DNA form, the CDR3 reads TGTGCCAGCCGCGGACTGCAGGGCTACACCTTC.

V gene TRBV4-1 combines with J gene TRBJ2-3; D may be TRBD2 (5 bases). V lost 0 bases, J lost 2 bases, and 15 bases lay in between. Germline V gives CDR1 MGHRA, CDR2 YSYEKL. The CDR3 runs to 17 residues. CDR3 in DNA: TGCGCCAGCAGCCAAGAGTGGAGGAACCCTTCCACAGATACGCAGTATTTT. Its protein product is CASSQEWRNPSTDTQYF.

This clone was found once. This sequence joins TRBV7-3 and TRBJ2-1; TRBD2 aligns across 11 bases. V gave up 5 bases and J gave up 6 bases; unmatched junction bases: 3. This CDR3 spans 14 amino acids. Germline-derived CDR1 and CDR2 are SGHTA and FQGTGA. The CDR3 bases are TGTGCCAGCAGCCTTGGACTAGCGGGCAATGAGCAGTTCTTC. Residues: CASSLGLAGNEQFF. Looking up the rest from reference TRBV7-3 and TRBJ2-1 gives the full variable domain: GAGVSQTPSNKVTEKGKYVELRCDPISGHTALYWYRQSLGQGPEFLIYFQGTGAADDSGLPNDRFFAVRPEGSVSTLKIQRTERGDSAVYLCASSLGLAGNEQFFGPGTRLTVL.

As regards this clone: Other DNA sequences in the same sample also yield this CDR3. The J gene is TRBJ2-1, the V gene TRBV29-1, with 14 bases fitting TRBD2. The CDR3 totals 13 residues. The germline gives CDR1 SQVTM, CDR2 ANQGSEA. V dropped 7 bases and J dropped 9; count of bases not matched to a gene: 5. CDR3 loop: CSAGTSGGGEQFF. The CDR3 DNA sequence: TGCAGCGCCGGGACTAGCGGGGGAGGTGAGCAGTTCTTC.

The rearrangement links TRBV9 to TRBJ1-5; D perhaps matches TRBD1 (6 bases). Trimming pared 3 bases from V and 9 bases from J, leaving 13 bases between. The CDR3 runs 13 residues. The germline gives CDR1 SGDLS, CDR2 YYNGEE. CDR3 DNA sequence: TGTGCCAGCAGCGGACACAGGGATCGGCCCCAGCATTTT. Translated, it gives CASSGHRDRPQHF.

The rearrangement uses TRBV6-7 and TRBJ2-7, with D tentatively TRBD1 (7 bases). TRBV6-7 is marked as an open reading frame, function uncertain. The CDR3 is 15 amino acids. Trimming pared 5 bases from V and 2 bases from J, leaving 16 bases between. The CDR3 region has the DNA TGTGCCAGCAGTACCCTCCCAGGGGGGCCCTACGAGCAGTACTTC. Protein sequence: CASSTLPGGPYEQYF.

This CDR3 reads CASSMDRYYNEQFF. Written as DNA, the CDR3 is TGTGCCAGTAGTATGGACAGATACTACAATGAGCAGTTCTTC. The chain combines TRBV19 with TRBJ2-1, with D possibly being TRBD1 (6 bases). Germline V lookup: CDR1 LNHDA, CDR2 SQIVND (reference sequence). CDR3 length: 14 residues. Between the trimmed V and J ends, which lost 3 bases and 3 bases, there was a span of 9 bases.

The J gene is TRBJ1-3, the V gene TRBV30; perhaps TRBD1 as D (5 bases). The length of the CDR3 is 14 residues. Germline CDR1 GTSNPN, CDR2 SVGIG (reference sequence). Trimming pared 4 bases from V and 5 bases from J, leaving 15 bases between. In nucleotides, the CDR3 is TGTGCCTGGACTAGCCAGGGACTGCGAAACACCATATATTTT. Translated: CAWTSQGLRNTIYF. Based on the CDR3 plus reference TRBV30 and TRBJ1-3, the full variable domain is SQTIHQWPATLVQPVGSPLSLECTVEGTSNPNLYWYRQAAGRGLQLLFYSVGIGQISSEVPQNLSASRPQDRQFILSSKKLLLSDSGFYLCAWTSQGLRNTIYFGEGSWLTVV.

The chain carries TRBV27 and TRBJ2-1, with unresolved D. CDR3 length: 15 residues. Germline CDR1 and CDR2: MNHEY and SMNVEV (reference sequence). Trimming removed 4 bases at V and 0 bases at J, with 10 bases between. The CDR3 region is CASSYLASSYNEQFF. Written as DNA, the CDR3 is TGTGCCAGCAGTTACCTTGCGAGCTCCTACAATGAGCAGTTCTTC.

The chain combines TRBV27 with TRBJ2-7; weak D call: TRBD2 (5 bases). This CDR3 region has 13 residues. Trimming stripped 8 bases from V and 3 bases from J, with 14 bases between. Germline-derived CDR1 and CDR2 are MNHEY and SMNVEV (reference sequence). Here the CDR3 DNA reads TGTGCCAGCGGAAGGACGGGAAACTACGAGCAGTACTTC. Its protein is CASGRTGNYEQYF.

V usage is TRBV10-3 and J usage is TRBJ1-1; 8 bases fit TRBD1. The CDR3 totals 15 residues. Germline-derived CDR1 and CDR2 are ENHRY and SYGVKD. V lost 6 bases, J lost 1 base, and 7 bases stayed unmatched. CDR3 in amino acids: CAIRQGASGNTEAFF. In DNA, the CDR3 is TGTGCCATCAGGCAGGGGGCGAGTGGGAACACTGAAGCTTTCTTT.

The CDR3 region has the DNA TGCGCCAGCAGCCAAGTCCTTACCAGGGGGCTTGGAAACACCATATATTTT. Translating gives CASSQVLTRGLGNTIYF. The chain joins TRBV4-3 to TRBJ1-3; the match to TRBD1 covers 8 bases. The V gene end was trimmed by 1 base and the J gene end by 3 bases; junction bases not matched to a gene: 8. Germline V gene data show CDR1 as LGHNA and CDR2 as YSLEER. This CDR3 spans 17 amino acids.

The chain links TRBV19 to TRBJ2-5, with 8 bases that match TRBD2. The CDR3 spans 14 residues. The V gene's germline CDR1 is LNHDA and CDR2 SQIVND (reference sequence). With 4 bases clipped from V and 5 bases from J, the junction kept 6 bases outside the gene matches. In DNA, the CDR3 is TGTGCCAGTAGTACCCGAGCGGGGGAGGAGACCCAGTACTTC. Residues: CASSTRAGEETQYF.

The chain joins TRBV6-5 to TRBJ1-4, with 8 bases matching TRBD1. This CDR3 region has 15 residues. Germline assignment: CDR1 MNHEY and CDR2 SVGAGI. J was trimmed by 4 bases and V by 5 bases; bases with no gene match: 6. The CDR3 region has the DNA TGTGCCAGCAGTAGAAGACAGGGGAGTAATGAAAAACTGTTTTTT. It translates to CASSRRQGSNEKLFF.

The chain joins TRBV5-1 to TRBJ1-2; D is possibly TRBD1 (6 bases). There are 13 residues in the CDR3. Between the trimmed V and J ends, which lost 4 bases and 8 bases, there was a span of 15 bases. CDR1 and CDR2 (germline): SGHRS, YFSETQ. The CDR3, as DNA: TGCGCCAGCAGCCCCGCTGAGGGGGTCGGCTACACCTTC. Its protein product is CASSPAEGVGYTF.

This clone was counted a few times. The rearrangement uses TRBV6-6 and TRBJ2-7; D is possibly TRBD2 (7 bases). This CDR3 is 19 amino acids long. Germline CDR1 reads MNHNY; CDR2 reads SVGAGI (reference sequence). The germline V and J ends were trimmed by 5 bases and 9 bases, with 35 bases remaining between them. The CDR3 DNA sequence: TGTGCCAGCAGTCCCCCGGTTAGGGGGGGGGCACCTTCCTACGAGCGGCAGTACTTC. Its translation: CASSPPVRGGAPSYERQYF.

This clone was seen only once. The chain carries TRBV6-5 and TRBJ2-7, with D perhaps TRBD1 (6 bases). Germline V gene data show CDR1 as MNHEY and CDR2 as SVGAGI. The CDR3 is made up of 16 amino acids. V was cut by 0 bases and J by 2 bases, with 14 bases left in between. CDR3 DNA sequence: TGTGCCAGCAGTTACTCGGCCTCAGGGGCGCCCTACGAGCAGTACTTC. Encoded protein: CASSYSASGAPYEQYF.

J is TRBJ2-5 and V is TRBV4-1; 10 nucleotides agree with TRBD2. The germline CDR1 and CDR2 sequences are MGHRA and YSYEKL. The CDR3 runs to 16 residues. V trimming: 4 bases; J trimming: 2 bases; junction bases outside the gene matches: 7. The CDR3 coding sequence is TGCGCCAGCAGCCTGGGACTAGCGAACCCACAAGAGACCCAGTACTTC. It specifies CASSLGLANPQETQYF.

This rearrangement joins TRBV5-5 to TRBJ2-1, with TRBD1 matching over 9 bases. CDR1 is SGHKS, CDR2 YYEKEE, per germline (reference sequence). V lost 6 bases to trimming and J lost 3 bases; unmatched junction nucleotides: 7. The length of the CDR3 is 15 residues. For the CDR3, the DNA is TGTGCCAGCAACATAAGACAGGGGGACTACAATGAGCAGTTCTTC. It specifies CASNIRQGDYNEQFF.

This clone appeared a single time. V gene TRBV7-9 combines with J gene TRBJ1-2, with 7 positions matching TRBD1. The CDR3 runs 14 residues. With 6 bases clipped from V and 8 bases from J, the junction kept 12 bases outside the gene matches. Germline V gene data show CDR1 as SEHNR and CDR2 as FQNEAQ (reference sequence). The CDR3 DNA reads as TGTGCCAGCAGTCATGACAGGGCCGAGGAGGGCTACACCTTC. As protein: CASSHDRAEEGYTF.

The chain uses TRBV10-3 and TRBJ2-1, with TRBD1 identical over 9 bases. The V segment lost 3 bases and the J segment 5 bases; nucleotides outside the gene matches: 5. The germline CDR1 and CDR2 sequences are ENHRY and SYGVKD. The CDR3 extends over 15 amino acids. The CDR3 bases are TGTGCCATCAGTGAACTGGACAGGGGAAACAATGAGCAGTTCTTC. This translates into CAISELDRGNNEQFF.

This chain uses TRBV11-1 with TRBJ2-1; maybe TRBD2 (6 bases). Trimming pared 5 bases from V and 9 bases from J, leaving 20 bases between. This CDR3 has 15 residues. Germline loops: CDR1 SGHAT, CDR2 FQDESV (reference sequence). CDR3 in DNA: TGTGCCAGCAGCGGCCTTCGTTGGGAGGCAGGTGAGCAGTTCTTC. It yields the protein CASSGLRWEAGEQFF.

The chain links TRBV6-1 to TRBJ1-5; no definite D call. This CDR3 comprises 12 residues. Per germline, CDR1 MNHNS and CDR2 SASEGT. V gave up 0 bases and J gave up 5 bases, with 2 bases separating them. The CDR3 here is CASSEADQPQHF. The CDR3, as DNA: TGTGCCAGCAGTGAAGCCGATCAGCCCCAGCATTTT.

This clone was observed once. The V call is TRBV10-3, the J call TRBJ2-2, with 15 bases matching TRBD2. Trimming at V came to 6 bases and at J to 5 bases, leaving 7 bases not matched to a gene. CDR3 length: 17 residues. Germline V lookup: CDR1 ENHRY, CDR2 SYGVKD. The CDR3 loop is CAISGSGTSGGTGELFF. In DNA, the CDR3 is TGTGCCATCAGCGGATCCGGGACTAGCGGGGGGACCGGGGAGCTGTTTTTT.

This clone was seen once. CDR3 amino acids: CASSYTPGSSYEQYF. The CDR3 coding sequence is TGTGCCAGCAGCTATACTCCAGGTTCGTCCTACGAGCAGTACTTC. The chain carries TRBV7-2 and TRBJ2-7; no clear D gene. Trimming cost V 4 bases and J 1 base, with 14 bases left between them. The CDR3 is 15 amino acids. CDR1 is SGHTA and CDR2 is FQGNSA in the germline V gene.